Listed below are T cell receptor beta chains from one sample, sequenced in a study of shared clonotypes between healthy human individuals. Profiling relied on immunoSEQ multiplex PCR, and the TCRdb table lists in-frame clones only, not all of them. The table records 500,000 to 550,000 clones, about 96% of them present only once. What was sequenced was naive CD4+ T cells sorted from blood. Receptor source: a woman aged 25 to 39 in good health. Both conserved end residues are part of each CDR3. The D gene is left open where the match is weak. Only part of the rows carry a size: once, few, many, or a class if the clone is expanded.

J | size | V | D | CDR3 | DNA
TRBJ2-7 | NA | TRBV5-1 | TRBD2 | CASRGTSGKVYEQYF | TGCGCCAGCAGGGGGACTAGCGGGAAAGTCTACGAGCAGTACTTC
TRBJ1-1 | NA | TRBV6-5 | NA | CASSYLASNTEAFF | TGTGCCAGCAGTTACCTCGCGTCGAACACTGAAGCTTTCTTT
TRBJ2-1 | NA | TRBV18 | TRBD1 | CASSQNRGRDEQFF | TGTGCCAGCTCCCAAAACAGGGGTCGGGATGAGCAGTTCTTC
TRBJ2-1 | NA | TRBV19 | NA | CATFSYNEQFF | TGTGCCACCTTCTCCTACAATGAGCAGTTCTTC
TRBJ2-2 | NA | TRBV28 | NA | CASNSPSANTGELFF | TGTGCCAGCAACTCCCCTAGCGCGAACACCGGGGAGCTGTTTTTT
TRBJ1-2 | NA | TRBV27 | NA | CASSLRETAYGYTF | TGTGCCAGCAGTTTACGGGAGACCGCCTATGGCTACACCTTC
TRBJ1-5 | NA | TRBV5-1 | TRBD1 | CASSSDRVRGNQPQHF | TGCGCCAGCAGCTCGGACAGGGTAAGGGGGAATCAGCCCCAGCATTTT
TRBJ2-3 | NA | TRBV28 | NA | CASSLPHGATDTQYF | TGTGCCAGCAGTTTACCTCATGGGGCCACAGATACGCAGTATTTT
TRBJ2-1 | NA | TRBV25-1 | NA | CASSERGANEQFF | TGTGCCAGCAGTGAACGGGGGGCCAATGAGCAGTTCTTC
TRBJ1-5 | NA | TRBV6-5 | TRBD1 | CASSSRDRGGFQPQHF | TGTGCCAGCAGTTCCCGGGACAGGGGAGGGTTCCAGCCCCAGCATTTT
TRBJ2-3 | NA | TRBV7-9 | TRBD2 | CASSRTSGRPDTQYF | TGTGCCAGCAGCCGGACTAGCGGGAGGCCAGATACGCAGTATTTT
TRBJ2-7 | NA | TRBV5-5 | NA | CASSMDGVYEQYF | TGTGCCAGCAGTATGGATGGGGTCTACGAGCAGTACTTC
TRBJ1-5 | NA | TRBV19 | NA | CASSIVTENQPQHF | TGTGCCAGTAGTATAGTGACAGAGAATCAGCCCCAGCATTTT
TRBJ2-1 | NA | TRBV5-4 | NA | CASSLDRADEQFF | TGTGCCAGCAGCTTGGATAGGGCCGATGAGCAGTTCTTC
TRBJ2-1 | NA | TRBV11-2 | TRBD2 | CASSYLSGRAYNEQFF | TGTGCCAGCAGCTACCTTAGCGGGAGGGCTTACAATGAGCAGTTCTTC
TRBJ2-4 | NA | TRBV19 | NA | CASSPSRDLGDIQYF | TGTGCCAGTAGTCCGAGCCGGGACCTCGGGGACATTCAGTACTTC
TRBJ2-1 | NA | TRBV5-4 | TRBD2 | CASSSGLAAYNEQFF | TGTGCCAGCAGCTCCGGACTAGCGGCCTACAATGAGCAGTTCTTC
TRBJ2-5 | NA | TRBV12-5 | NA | CASGLSPNQETQYF | TGTGCTAGTGGACTAAGCCCGAACCAAGAGACCCAGTACTTC
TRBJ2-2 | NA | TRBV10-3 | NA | CAISEWEQNTGELFF | TGTGCCATCAGTGAGTGGGAGCAGAACACCGGGGAGCTGTTTTTT
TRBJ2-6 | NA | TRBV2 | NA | CASSENRVSGANVLTF | TGTGCCAGCAGTGAGAACAGGGTATCTGGGGCCAACGTCCTGACTTTC
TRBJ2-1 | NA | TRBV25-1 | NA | CASSEARVNEQFF | TGTGCCAGCAGTGAAGCCAGGGTCAATGAGCAGTTCTTC
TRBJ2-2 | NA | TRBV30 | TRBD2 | CAWSPPGLAGVGTGELFF | TGTGCCTGGAGTCCCCCCGGACTAGCGGGAGTAGGGACCGGGGAGCTGTTTTTT
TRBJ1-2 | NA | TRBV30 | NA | CAWSTRGISYGYTF | TGTGCCTGGAGTACGAGAGGGATCAGCTATGGCTACACCTTC
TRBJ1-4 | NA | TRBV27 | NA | CASRGYTSTNEKLFF | TGTGCCAGCAGGGGTTACACCTCAACTAATGAAAAACTGTTTTTT
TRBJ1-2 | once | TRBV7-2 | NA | CASSSGTRPRGYTF | TGTGCCAGCAGCTCCGGGACAAGACCTAGGGGCTACACCTTC
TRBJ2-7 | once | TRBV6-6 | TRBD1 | CASSPGGMKYEQYF | TGTGCCAGCAGCCCAGGGGGCATGAAGTACGAGCAGTACTTC
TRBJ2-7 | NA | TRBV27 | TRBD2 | CASSLGLAAPYQYF | TGTGCCAGCAGTTTAGGGCTAGCGGCACCCTATCAGTACTTC
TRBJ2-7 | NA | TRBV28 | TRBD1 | CASSRGTVRTYEQYF | TGTGCCAGCAGTCGAGGGACAGTTAGGACCTACGAGCAGTACTTC
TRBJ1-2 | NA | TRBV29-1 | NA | CSVTDRSVTNYGYTF | TGCAGCGTGACTGACAGGTCCGTAACTAACTATGGCTACACCTTC
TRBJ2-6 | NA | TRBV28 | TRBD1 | CASSRPTGKGSGANVLTF | TGTGCCAGCAGTCGCCCGACAGGGAAGGGATCTGGGGCCAACGTCCTGACTTTC
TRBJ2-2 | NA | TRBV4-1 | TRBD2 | CASSPGLAGANTGELFF | TGCGCCAGCAGCCCCGGACTAGCGGGAGCGAACACCGGGGAGCTGTTTTTT
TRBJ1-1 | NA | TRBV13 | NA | CASSHNREAAFF | TGTGCCAGCAGCCACAACAGGGAAGCGGCTTTCTTT
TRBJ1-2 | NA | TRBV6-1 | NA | CASSPGGAGNYGYTF | TGTGCCAGCAGCCCGGGGGGGGCAGGAAACTATGGCTACACCTTC
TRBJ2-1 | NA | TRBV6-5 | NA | CASSYSFKVEQFF | TGTGCCAGCAGTTACTCGTTTAAGGTTGAGCAGTTCTTC
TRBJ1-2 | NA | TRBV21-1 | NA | CASSPRREGGYTF | TGTGCCAGCAGCCCCCGCCGGGAGGGTGGCTACACCTTC
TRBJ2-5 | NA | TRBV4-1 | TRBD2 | CASSQGALAGVPWETQYF | TGCGCCAGCAGTCAGGGAGCTTTAGCGGGAGTTCCGTGGGAGACCCAGTACTTC
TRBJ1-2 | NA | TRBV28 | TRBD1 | CASSGGQGLYGYTF | TGTGCCAGCAGTGGAGGACAGGGCCTCTATGGCTACACCTTC
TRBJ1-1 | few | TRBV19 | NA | CASSIEGTEAFF | TGTGCCAGTAGTATAGAGGGGACTGAAGCTTTCTTT
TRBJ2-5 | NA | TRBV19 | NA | CASSTRGGPGETQYF | TGTGCCAGTAGTACCCGAGGAGGGCCGGGAGAGACCCAGTACTTC
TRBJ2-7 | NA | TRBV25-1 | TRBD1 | CASRDSGTVEQYF | TGTGCCAGCAGGGATTCCGGGACAGTCGAGCAGTACTTC
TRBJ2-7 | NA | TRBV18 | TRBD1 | CASSPRGTLPAEQYF | TGTGCCAGCTCCCCCAGGGGGACGTTACCAGCCGAGCAGTACTTC
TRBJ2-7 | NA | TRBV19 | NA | CASSIKTVQPYEQYF | TGTGCCAGTAGTATCAAGACAGTTCAACCCTACGAGCAGTACTTC
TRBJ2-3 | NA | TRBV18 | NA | CASSPDGATDTQYF | TGTGCCAGCTCACCAGACGGGGCCACAGATACGCAGTATTTT
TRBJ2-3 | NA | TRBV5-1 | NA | CASNLEPTDTQYF | TGCGCCAGCAACCTAGAACCCACAGATACGCAGTATTTT
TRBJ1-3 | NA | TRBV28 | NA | CASTQAFRSGNTIYF | TGTGCCAGCACCCAGGCATTCAGGTCTGGAAACACCATATATTTT
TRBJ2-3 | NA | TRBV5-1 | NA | CASSLGLPTDTQYF | TGCGCCAGCAGCTTGGGACTCCCCACAGATACGCAGTATTTT
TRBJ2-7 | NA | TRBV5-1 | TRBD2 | CASSEGLAGLSYEQYF | TGCGCCAGCAGCGAGGGACTAGCGGGTCTCTCCTACGAGCAGTACTTC
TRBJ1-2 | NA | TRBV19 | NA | CASSIVQGQRDFYGYTF | TGTGCCAGTAGTATAGTCCAGGGCCAACGAGACTTCTATGGCTACACCTTC
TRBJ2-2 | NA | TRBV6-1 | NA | CASSVRRTVATGELFF | TGTGCCAGCAGTGTACGGAGGACGGTAGCAACCGGGGAGCTGTTTTTT
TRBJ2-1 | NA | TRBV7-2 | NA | CASSLTVYEQFF | TGTGCCAGCAGCTTAACGGTCTATGAGCAGTTCTTC
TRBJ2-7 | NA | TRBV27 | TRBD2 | CASSHPSGRTHEQYF | TGTGCCAGCAGCCACCCTAGCGGGAGAACCCACGAGCAGTACTTC
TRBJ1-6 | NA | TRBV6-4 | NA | CASSRERDSPLHF | TGTGCCAGCAGCCGGGAGAGGGATTCACCCCTCCACTTT
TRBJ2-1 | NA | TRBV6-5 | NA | CASSYSRGGEQFF | TGTGCCAGCAGTTACTCGCGGGGTGGTGAGCAGTTCTTC
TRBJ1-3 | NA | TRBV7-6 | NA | CASSPELSGNTIYF | TGTGCCAGCAGCCCGGAGCTGTCGGGAAACACCATATATTTT